These 9 T cell receptor beta chains came from one sample sequenced in a study of T cells in Graves' hyperthyroidism and ophthalmopathy. There were TCR beta CDR3 regions amplified from RNA transcripts. A first-round RT-PCR of the TCR CDR3 used the HTBI primer set. TCRdb redid the calling of the multiplex PCR reads with MiXCR, one entry per CDR3 protein. The sample contains some 720,000 distinct CDR3 sequences, roughly 15% of which appear only once. The sample comprised blood. These receptors all stem from a man between 18 and 29 years old with Graves' hyperthyroidism.

This clonotype was counted at least ten times. The CDR3 spells CASSPPMRVNEQFF. The CDR3 DNA reads as TGTGCCAGCAGCCCCCCCATGAGAGTCAATGAGCAGTTCTTC. The J gene is TRBJ2-1, the V gene TRBV3-1, with D hard to call. The CDR3 has 14 amino acids. Trimming pared 4 bases from V and 6 bases from J, leaving 13 bases between. Germline loops: CDR1 LGHDT, CDR2 YNNKEL (reference sequence).

The table lists this clonotype with a few counts. The V and J genes are TRBV4-3 and TRBJ1-5; TRBD1 is a possible D gene (6 bases). The germline V and J ends were trimmed by 1 base and 7 bases, with 8 bases remaining between them. The germline gives CDR1 LGHNA, CDR2 YSLEER. The CDR3 spans 13 residues. The CDR3 nucleotides are TGCGCCAGCAGCCAAGGCGGGGGCCAGCCCCAGCATTTT. Its translation is CASSQGGGQPQHF.

This clonotype was seen many times. The CDR3 protein is CASSGPYSNQPQHF. CDR3 nucleotide sequence: TGTGCCAGCAGTGGACCCTATAGCAATCAGCCCCAGCATTTT. The chain has TRBV2 and TRBJ1-5; D gene unclear. The CDR3 length is 14 residues. The V gene lost 4 bases and the J gene lost 0 bases, with 7 bases spanning the gap. Germline V gene lookup returns CDR1 SNHLY and CDR2 FYNNEI.

This clonotype was detected ten times or more. The V gene is TRBV6-1, the J gene TRBJ2-1; unclear D gene. Germline CDR1 and CDR2: MNHNS and SASEGT. The CDR3 is made up of 13 amino acids. Trimming left V 9 bases short and J 2 bases short, with 11 bases between. This chain's CDR3 is CASLVGPYNEQFF. The DNA of the CDR3 is TGTGCCAGTTTAGTAGGGCCCTACAATGAGCAGTTCTTC.

The rearrangement links TRBV6-5 to TRBJ1-2, with TRBD1 matching 8 bases. The CDR3 spans 15 residues. Germline V CDR1 and CDR2: MNHEY, SVGAGI. Germline trimming cut 2 bases from V and 8 bases from J; bases unmatched to any gene: 10. The CDR3 reads CASSYDGGQAEGYTF. The CDR3 nucleotides read TGTGCCAGCAGTTACGACGGGGGACAGGCTGAGGGCTACACCTTC.

The chain uses TRBV15 and TRBJ2-1; 9 nucleotides match TRBD2. This CDR3 region has 16 residues. The V segment lost 7 bases and the J segment 7 bases; nucleotides outside the gene matches: 14. Per germline, CDR1 LNHNV and CDR2 YYDKDF (reference sequence). The CDR3 loop reads CATTRGSGRFGNEQFF. In DNA, the CDR3 is TGTGCCACCACCCGGGGCAGCGGGAGGTTCGGTAATGAGCAGTTCTTC.

This clonotype occurred many times. The V and J genes are TRBV28 and TRBJ1-1; D unresolved. Per the germline V gene, CDR1 is MDHEN and CDR2 is SYDVKM. Trimming took 5 bases from V and 4 from J, leaving 8 bases between them. The CDR3 sequence is 12 residues long. Here the CDR3 reads CASSKDFTEAFF. CDR3 nucleotides: TGTGCCAGCAGTAAGGACTTCACTGAAGCTTTCTTT.

V is TRBV12-5 and J is TRBJ2-1; D is uncertain. The CDR3 spans 13 residues. The V and J ends lost 1 base and 10 bases respectively, with 11 bases between them. Per the germline V gene, CDR1 is LGHNT and CDR2 is FRNRAP. The CDR3 DNA is TGTGCTAGTGGTTTGGCGAAAGGATCCGAGCAGTTCTTC. The encoded protein is CASGLAKGSEQFF.

With respect to this clonotype: Sequence at one end of the junction differs from germline and may be a read error. This chain links TRBV24-1 with TRBJ2-6; D may correspond to TRBD1 or TRBD2 (5 bases each). CDR1 KGHDR and CDR2 SFDVKD come from the germline V gene. This CDR3 region has 16 residues. The DNA of the CDR3 is TGTGCCACCAGTGATTTGGGGACCTCTGGGGCCAACGTCCCGACTTTC. Translating it yields CATSDLGTSGANVPTF.